This TCR beta chain was identified in a study of cytomegalovirus exposure and HLA in healthy donors. V dropped 5 bases and J dropped 7; count of bases not matched to a gene: 7. CDR3 length equals 14 residues. Germline CDR1 and CDR2: MDHEN and SYDVKM. In regard to this clone: Antigen: not known.

Amplification used 60 Vbeta primers and 13 Jbeta primers. The protocol was immunoSEQ multiplex PCR, while the TCRdb copy is restricted to in-frame clones and leaves out a portion. The sample has tens of thousands of clones. Study-wide results and caveats: Cytomegalovirus status, reportedly, was diagnosed with high specificity and sensitivity by the classifier. A later analysis reported that several of the most significant clusters appeared to be linked to common viral pathogens, among them Epstein-Barr virus. In a later analysis, at a false discovery rate of 0.05, under 20,000 TCR beta sequences were associated with HLA alleles.

The rearrangement links TRBV28 to TRBJ1-2; TRBD1 matches at 10 bases. The TCR comes from a woman aged 55 to 70 in good health and CMV-seronegative. Sequenced: PBMCs. DNA for the CDR3: TGTGCCAGCAGTACCGGGACAGGGGATCGTGGCTACACCTTC. The encoded protein is CASSTGTGDRGYTF.